Listed below are T cell receptor beta chains from one sample, sequenced in a study of CD8+ T cells in alopecia areata. The method was immunoSEQ multiplex PCR; TCRdb's version includes in-frame clones alone and lacks a portion of them. The data contain about 120,000 clones, 53% of them singletons. This specimen was CD4+ T cells sorted from blood, taken at week 4, from a patient treated with tofacitinib. These receptors came from a human donor with alopecia areata. CDR3s leave out the opening cysteine and the closing phenylalanine or tryptophan.

v_gene: TRBV29-1
len: 11
j_gene: TRBJ2-7
CDR3aa: SVLPRQGYEQY

v_gene: TRBV5-6
len: 14
j_gene: TRBJ1-2
CDR3aa: ASSSGRTATLYGYT

v_gene: TRBV19
len: 13
j_gene: TRBJ2-3
CDR3aa: ASSVSLDSTDTQY

v_gene: TRBV5-1
len: 16
j_gene: TRBJ2-3
CDR3aa: ASRKRTSGPGSTDTQY

v_gene: TRBV4-2
len: 11
j_gene: TRBJ2-5
CDR3aa: ASSQGGFETQY

v_gene: TRBV4-2
len: 15
j_gene: TRBJ2-1
CDR3aa: ASSQEWTSGGNNEQF

v_gene: TRBV4-2
len: 13
j_gene: TRBJ2-7
CDR3aa: ASSPGGTRGDEQY

v_gene: TRBV15
len: 13
j_gene: TRBJ2-7
CDR3aa: ATGGTSGRLYEQY

v_gene: TRBV30
len: 11
j_gene: TRBJ1-1
CDR3aa: AWSKALRTEAF

v_gene: TRBV30
len: 12
j_gene: TRBJ2-4
CDR3aa: AWKHGTPGGIQY

v_gene: TRBV10-1
len: 10
j_gene: TRBJ2-7
CDR3aa: ASSRTGGEQY

v_gene: TRBV6-5
len: 12
j_gene: TRBJ1-1
CDR3aa: ASSYSTGHTEAF

v_gene: TRBV7-9
len: 15
j_gene: TRBJ1-5
CDR3aa: ASSLSGTGGFNQPQH

v_gene: TRBV18
len: 14
j_gene: TRBJ2-7
CDR3aa: ASSPKQGRGSYEQY

v_gene: TRBV25-1
len: 13
j_gene: TRBJ2-1
CDR3aa: ASSASGGPVHEQF

v_gene: TRBV5-4
len: 14
j_gene: TRBJ2-6
CDR3aa: ASSPTQGPGANVLT

v_gene: TRBV30
len: 10
j_gene: TRBJ1-2
CDR3aa: AWSPANYGYT

v_gene: TRBV30
len: 14
j_gene: TRBJ2-7
CDR3aa: AWSSLGGSSSYEQY

v_gene: TRBV9
len: 14
j_gene: TRBJ2-5
CDR3aa: ASSAGTSGRKETQY

v_gene: TRBV2
len: 9
j_gene: TRBJ2-3
CDR3aa: ASQWPDTQY

v_gene: TRBV23-1
len: 16
j_gene: TRBJ1-1
CDR3aa: ASSPYGGFGVMNTEAF

v_gene: TRBV7-2
len: 13
j_gene: TRBJ2-5
CDR3aa: ASSSQVAGGETQY

v_gene: TRBV18
len: 11
j_gene: TRBJ2-1
CDR3aa: ASSPPLVHEQF

v_gene: TRBV6-5
len: 11
j_gene: TRBJ1-3
CDR3aa: ASSYGAGNTIY

v_gene: TRBV30
len: 13
j_gene: TRBJ1-1
CDR3aa: AWSVRPGMNTEAF

v_gene: TRBV6-5
len: 10
j_gene: TRBJ2-7
CDR3aa: VTRDLGYEQY

v_gene: TRBV18
len: 12
j_gene: TRBJ2-2
CDR3aa: ASSLDSNTGELF

v_gene: TRBV30
len: 12
j_gene: TRBJ2-2
CDR3aa: AWTEQGATGELF

v_gene: TRBV30
len: 11
j_gene: TRBJ2-7
CDR3aa: ACIGTGNYEQY

v_gene: TRBV18
len: 12
j_gene: TRBJ1-1
CDR3aa: ASSPPILRGEAF

v_gene: TRBV25-1
len: 13
j_gene: TRBJ1-5
CDR3aa: ASSESGKGDQPQH

v_gene: TRBV7-9
len: 11
j_gene: TRBJ2-1
CDR3aa: ASSLGANNEQF

v_gene: TRBV5-1
len: 9
j_gene: TRBJ1-2
CDR3aa: ASRNRDGYT

v_gene: TRBV2
len: 12
j_gene: TRBJ2-2
CDR3aa: AGERDSNTGELF

v_gene: TRBV29-1
len: 11
j_gene: TRBJ1-1
CDR3aa: SVDKGKGTEAF

v_gene: TRBV30
len: 10
j_gene: TRBJ1-2
CDR3aa: AWSIGPYGYT